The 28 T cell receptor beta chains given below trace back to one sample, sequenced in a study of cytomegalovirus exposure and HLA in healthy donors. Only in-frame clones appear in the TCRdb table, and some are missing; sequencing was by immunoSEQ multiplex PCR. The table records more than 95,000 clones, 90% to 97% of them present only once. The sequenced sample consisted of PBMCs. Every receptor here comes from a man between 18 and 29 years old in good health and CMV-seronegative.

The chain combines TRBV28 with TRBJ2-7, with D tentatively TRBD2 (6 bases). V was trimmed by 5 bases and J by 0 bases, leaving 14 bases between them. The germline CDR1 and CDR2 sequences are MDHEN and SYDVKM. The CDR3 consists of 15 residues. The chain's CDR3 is CASSPSVAVSYEQYF. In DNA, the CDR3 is TGTGCCAGCAGTCCCTCGGTAGCGGTCTCCTACGAGCAGTACTTC. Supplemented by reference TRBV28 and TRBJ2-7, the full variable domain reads DVKVTQSSRYLVKRTGEKVFLECVQDMDHENMFWYRQDPGLGLRLIYFSYDVKMKEKGDIPEGYSVSREKKERFSLILESASTNQTSMYLCASSPSVAVSYEQYFGPGTRLTVT.

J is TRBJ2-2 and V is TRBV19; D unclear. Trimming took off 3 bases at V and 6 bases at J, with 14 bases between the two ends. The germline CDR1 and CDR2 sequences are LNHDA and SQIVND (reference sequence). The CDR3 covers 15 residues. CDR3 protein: CASSIYATGAGELFF. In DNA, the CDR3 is TGTGCCAGTAGTATTTATGCTACCGGAGCCGGGGAGCTGTTTTTT.

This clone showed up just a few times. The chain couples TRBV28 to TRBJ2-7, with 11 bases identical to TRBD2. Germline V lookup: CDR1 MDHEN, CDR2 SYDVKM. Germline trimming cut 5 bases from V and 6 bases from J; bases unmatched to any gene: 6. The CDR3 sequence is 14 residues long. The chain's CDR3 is CASSRLAGLGEQYF. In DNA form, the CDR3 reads TGTGCCAGCAGTAGACTAGCGGGACTTGGCGAGCAGTACTTC.

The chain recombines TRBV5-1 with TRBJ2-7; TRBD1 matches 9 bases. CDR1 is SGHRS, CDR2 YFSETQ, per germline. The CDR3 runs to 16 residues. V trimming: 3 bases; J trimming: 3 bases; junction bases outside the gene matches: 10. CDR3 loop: CASSSTGGRELYEQYF. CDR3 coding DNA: TGCGCCAGCAGCTCGACAGGGGGGCGAGAACTCTACGAGCAGTACTTC.

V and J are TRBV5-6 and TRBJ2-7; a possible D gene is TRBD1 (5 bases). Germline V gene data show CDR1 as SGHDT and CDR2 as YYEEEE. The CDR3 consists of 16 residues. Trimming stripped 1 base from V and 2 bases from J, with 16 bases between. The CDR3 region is CASSLSQGRSTYEQYF. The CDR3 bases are TGTGCCAGCAGCTTGAGTCAGGGCCGATCGACCTACGAGCAGTACTTC.

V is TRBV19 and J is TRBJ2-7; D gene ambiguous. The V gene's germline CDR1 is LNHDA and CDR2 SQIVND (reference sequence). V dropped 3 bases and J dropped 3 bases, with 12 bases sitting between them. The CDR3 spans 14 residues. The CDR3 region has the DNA TGTGCCAGTAGTATGGAAGCAGGTAGCTACGAGCAGTACTTC. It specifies CASSMEAGSYEQYF. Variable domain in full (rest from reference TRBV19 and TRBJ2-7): DGGITQSPKYLFRKEGQNVTLSCEQNLNHDAMYWYRQDPGQGLRLIYYSQIVNDFQKGDIAEGYSVSREKKESFPLTVTSAQKNPTAFYLCASSMEAGSYEQYFGPGTRLTVT.

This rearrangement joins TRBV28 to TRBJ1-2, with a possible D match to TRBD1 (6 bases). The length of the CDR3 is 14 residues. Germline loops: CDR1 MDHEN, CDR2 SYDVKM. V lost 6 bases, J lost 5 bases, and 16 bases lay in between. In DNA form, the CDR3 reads TGTGCCAGCAGCCCGACAGGAACCGGGTATGGCTACACCTTC. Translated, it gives CASSPTGTGYGYTF.

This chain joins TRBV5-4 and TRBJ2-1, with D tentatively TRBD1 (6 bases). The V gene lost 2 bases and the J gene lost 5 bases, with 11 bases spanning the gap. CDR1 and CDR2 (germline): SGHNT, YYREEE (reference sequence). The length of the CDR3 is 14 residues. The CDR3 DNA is TGTGCCAGCAGCTTAGGGACAAAAAACAATGAGCAGTTCTTC. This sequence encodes CASSLGTKNNEQFF.

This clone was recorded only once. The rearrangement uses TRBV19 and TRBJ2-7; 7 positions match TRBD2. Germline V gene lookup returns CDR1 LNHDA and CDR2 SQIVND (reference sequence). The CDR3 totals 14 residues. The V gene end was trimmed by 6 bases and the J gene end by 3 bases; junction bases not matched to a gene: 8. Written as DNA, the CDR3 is TGTGCCAGTAGCGGGAGGACGAGGGACTACGAGCAGTACTTC. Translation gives CASSGRTRDYEQYF.

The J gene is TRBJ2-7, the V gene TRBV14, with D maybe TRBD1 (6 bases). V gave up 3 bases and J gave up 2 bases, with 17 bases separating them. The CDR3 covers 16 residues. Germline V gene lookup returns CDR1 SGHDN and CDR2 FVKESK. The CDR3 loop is CASSHDTGKGPYEQYF. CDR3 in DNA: TGTGCCAGCAGCCACGACACAGGGAAGGGGCCCTACGAGCAGTACTTC.

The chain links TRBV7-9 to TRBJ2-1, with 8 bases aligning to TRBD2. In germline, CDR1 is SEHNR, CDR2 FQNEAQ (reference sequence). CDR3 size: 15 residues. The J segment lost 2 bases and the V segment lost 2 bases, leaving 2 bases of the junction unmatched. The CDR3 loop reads CASSLTLAAYNEQFF. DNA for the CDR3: TGTGCCAGCAGCTTAACACTAGCGGCCTACAATGAGCAGTTCTTC.

This CDR3 reads CASSLGDSSSYNEQFF. The CDR3 DNA sequence: TGTGCCAGCAGCTTGGGGGACTCCAGCTCCTACAATGAGCAGTTCTTC. This sequence joins TRBV7-6 and TRBJ2-1, with D tentatively TRBD2 (6 bases). The CDR3 is 16 residues long. Germline V CDR1 and CDR2: SGHVS, FNYEAQ. The ends were cut back, 3 bases at V and 0 bases at J, with 12 bases in the middle.

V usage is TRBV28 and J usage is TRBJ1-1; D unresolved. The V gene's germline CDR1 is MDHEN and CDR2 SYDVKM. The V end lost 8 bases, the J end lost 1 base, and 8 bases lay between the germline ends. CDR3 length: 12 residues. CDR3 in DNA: TGTGCCAGCCACTCTCAGAACACTGAAGCTTTCTTT. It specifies CASHSQNTEAFF.

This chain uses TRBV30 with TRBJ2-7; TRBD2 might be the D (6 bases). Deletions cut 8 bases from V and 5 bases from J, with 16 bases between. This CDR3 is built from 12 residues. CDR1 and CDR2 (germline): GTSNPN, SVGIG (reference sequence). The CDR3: CAGGRRMDEQYF. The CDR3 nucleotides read TGTGCCGGGGGGAGGAGGATGGACGAGCAGTACTTC. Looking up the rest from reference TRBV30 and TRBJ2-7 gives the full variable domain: SQTIHQWPATLVQPVGSPLSLECTVEGTSNPNLYWYRQAAGRGLQLLFYSVGIGQISSEVPQNLSASRPQDRQFILSSKKLLLSDSGFYLCAGGRRMDEQYFGPGTRLTVT.

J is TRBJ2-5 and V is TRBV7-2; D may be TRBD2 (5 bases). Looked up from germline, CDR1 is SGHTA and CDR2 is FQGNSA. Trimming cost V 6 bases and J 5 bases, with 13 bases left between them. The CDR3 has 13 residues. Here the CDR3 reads CASSFPGGETQYF. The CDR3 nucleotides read TGTGCCAGCAGTTTCCCGGGCGGGGAGACCCAGTACTTC.

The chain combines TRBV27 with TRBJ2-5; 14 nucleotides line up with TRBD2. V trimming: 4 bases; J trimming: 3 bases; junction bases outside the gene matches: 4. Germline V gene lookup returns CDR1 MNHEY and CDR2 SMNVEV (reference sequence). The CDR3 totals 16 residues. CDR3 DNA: TGTGCCAGCAGTTCCCGACTAGCGGGGGGGGAAGAGACCCAGTACTTC. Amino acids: CASSSRLAGGEETQYF.

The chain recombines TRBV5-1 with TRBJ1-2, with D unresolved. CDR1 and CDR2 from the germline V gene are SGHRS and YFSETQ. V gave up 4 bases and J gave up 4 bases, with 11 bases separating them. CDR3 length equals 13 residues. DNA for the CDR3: TGCGCCAGCAGCCCTGGAGGTGCCTATGGCTACACCTTC. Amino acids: CASSPGGAYGYTF.

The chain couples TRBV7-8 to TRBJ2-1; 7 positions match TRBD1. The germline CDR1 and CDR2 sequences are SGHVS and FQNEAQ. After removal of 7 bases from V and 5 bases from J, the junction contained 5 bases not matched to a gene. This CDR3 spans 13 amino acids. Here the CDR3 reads CASNLQGDNEQFF. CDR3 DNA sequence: TGTGCCAGCAACCTCCAGGGGGACAATGAGCAGTTCTTC. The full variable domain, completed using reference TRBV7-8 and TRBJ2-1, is GAGVSQSPRYKVAKRGQDVALRCDPISGHVSLFWYQQALGQGPEFLTYFQNEAQLDKSGLPSDRFFAERPEGSVSTLKIQRTQQEDSAVYLCASNLQGDNEQFFGPGTRLTVL.

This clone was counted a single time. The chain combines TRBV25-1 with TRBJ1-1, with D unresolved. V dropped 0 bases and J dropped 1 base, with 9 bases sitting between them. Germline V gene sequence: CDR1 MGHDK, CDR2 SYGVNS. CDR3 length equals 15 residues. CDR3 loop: CASSEYGRKNTEAFF. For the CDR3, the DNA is TGTGCCAGCAGTGAATACGGCAGGAAGAACACTGAAGCTTTCTTT.

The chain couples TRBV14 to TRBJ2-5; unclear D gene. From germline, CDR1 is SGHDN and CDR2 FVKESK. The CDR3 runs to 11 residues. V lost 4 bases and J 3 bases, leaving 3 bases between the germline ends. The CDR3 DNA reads TGTGCCAGCAGCCCCGAAGAGACCCAGTACTTC. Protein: CASSPEETQYF.

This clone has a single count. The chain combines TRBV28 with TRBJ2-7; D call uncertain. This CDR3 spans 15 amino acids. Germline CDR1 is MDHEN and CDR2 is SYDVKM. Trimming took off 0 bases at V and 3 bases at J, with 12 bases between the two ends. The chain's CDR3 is CASSLWAGRNYEQYF. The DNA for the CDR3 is TGTGCCAGCAGTTTATGGGCCGGCAGGAACTACGAGCAGTACTTC.

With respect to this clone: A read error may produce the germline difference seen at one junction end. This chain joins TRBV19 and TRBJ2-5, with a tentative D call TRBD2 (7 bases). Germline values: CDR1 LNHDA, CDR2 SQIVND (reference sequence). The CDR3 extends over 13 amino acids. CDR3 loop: CASNRGGGETQYF. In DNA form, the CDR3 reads TGTGCAAGTAATCGGGGAGGGGGAGAGACCCAGTACTTC.

The CDR3 here is CASSLESYFMAGEETQYF. The DNA of the CDR3 is TGTGCCAGCAGCTTAGAGTCGTACTTTATGGCGGGAGAAGAGACCCAGTACTTC. The chain has TRBV11-3 and TRBJ2-5, with 7 bases aligning to TRBD2. The CDR3 contains 18 residues. J lost 3 bases, V lost 0 bases, and 13 bases had no gene match. Germline V gene sequence: CDR1 SGHNT, CDR2 YENEEA.

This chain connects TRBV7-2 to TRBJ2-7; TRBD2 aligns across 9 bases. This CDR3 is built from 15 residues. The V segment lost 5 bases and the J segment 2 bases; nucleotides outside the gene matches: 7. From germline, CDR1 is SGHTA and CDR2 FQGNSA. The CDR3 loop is CASSPRAGGPYEQYF. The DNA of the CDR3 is TGTGCCAGCAGCCCCAGGGCGGGAGGGCCCTACGAGCAGTACTTC.

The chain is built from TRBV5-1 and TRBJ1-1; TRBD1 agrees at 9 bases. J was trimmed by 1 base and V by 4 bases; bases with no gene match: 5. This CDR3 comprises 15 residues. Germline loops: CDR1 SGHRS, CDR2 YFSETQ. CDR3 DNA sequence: TGCGCCAGCAGCAGGGACAGGGCCGCGAACACTGAAGCTTTCTTT. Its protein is CASSRDRAANTEAFF.

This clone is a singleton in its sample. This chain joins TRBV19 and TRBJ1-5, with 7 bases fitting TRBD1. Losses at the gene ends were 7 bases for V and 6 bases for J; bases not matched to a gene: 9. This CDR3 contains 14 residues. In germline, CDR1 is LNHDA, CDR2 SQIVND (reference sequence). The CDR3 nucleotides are TGTGCCAGTACCCTTGACAGGGTGGCTCAGCCCCAGCATTTT. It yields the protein CASTLDRVAQPQHF.

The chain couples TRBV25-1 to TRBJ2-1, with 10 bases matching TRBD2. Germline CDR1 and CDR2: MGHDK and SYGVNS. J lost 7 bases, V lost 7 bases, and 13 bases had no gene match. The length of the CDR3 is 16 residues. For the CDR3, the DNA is TGTGCCAGCAATGGGTTTGTGCTAGCGGGAGAAAATGAGCAGTTCTTC. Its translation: CASNGFVLAGENEQFF.

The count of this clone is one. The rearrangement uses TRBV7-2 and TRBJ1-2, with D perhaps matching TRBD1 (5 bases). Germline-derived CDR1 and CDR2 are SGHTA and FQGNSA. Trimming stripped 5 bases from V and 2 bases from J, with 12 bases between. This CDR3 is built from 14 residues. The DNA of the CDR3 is TGTGCCAGCAGCCCAGGGCCGGAGAACTATGGCTACACCTTC. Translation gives CASSPGPENYGYTF. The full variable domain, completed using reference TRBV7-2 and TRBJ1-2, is GAGVSQSPSNKVTEKGKDVELRCDPISGHTALYWYRQSLGQGLEFLIYFQGNSAPDKSGLPSDRFSAERTGGSVSTLTIQRTQQEDSAVYLCASSPGPENYGYTFGSGTRLTVV.